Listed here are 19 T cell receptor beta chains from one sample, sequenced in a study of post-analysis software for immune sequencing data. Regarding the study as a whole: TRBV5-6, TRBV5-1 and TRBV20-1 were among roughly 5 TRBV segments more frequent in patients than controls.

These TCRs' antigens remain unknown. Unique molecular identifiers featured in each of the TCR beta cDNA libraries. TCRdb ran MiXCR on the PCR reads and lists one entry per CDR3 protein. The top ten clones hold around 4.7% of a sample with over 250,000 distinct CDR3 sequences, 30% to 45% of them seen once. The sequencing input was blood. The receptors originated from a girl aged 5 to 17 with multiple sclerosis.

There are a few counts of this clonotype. The CDR3 region has the DNA TGTGCCAGTAGCTTACAGGGGGCTGGCTACAATGAGCAGTTCTTC. It specifies CASSLQGAGYNEQFF. The rearrangement links TRBV19 to TRBJ2-1, with 9 bases fitting TRBD1. CDR1 is LNHDA, CDR2 SQIVND, per germline (reference sequence). CDR3 length equals 15 residues. V lost 6 bases and J lost 3; bases outside the gene matches: 6.

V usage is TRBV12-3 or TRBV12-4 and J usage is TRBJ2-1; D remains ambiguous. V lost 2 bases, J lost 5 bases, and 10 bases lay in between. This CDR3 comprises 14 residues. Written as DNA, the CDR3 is TGTGCCAGCAGTTTACAAGGTACAAACAATGAGCAGTTCTTC. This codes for CASSLQGTNNEQFF.

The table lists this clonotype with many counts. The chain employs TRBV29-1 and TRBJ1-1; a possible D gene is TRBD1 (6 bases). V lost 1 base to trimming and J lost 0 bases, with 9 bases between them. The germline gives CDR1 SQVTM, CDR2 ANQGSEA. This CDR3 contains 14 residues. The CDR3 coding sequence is TGCAGCGTTGAAGCCCAGGGGATGAACACTGAAGCTTTCTTT. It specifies CSVEAQGMNTEAFF.

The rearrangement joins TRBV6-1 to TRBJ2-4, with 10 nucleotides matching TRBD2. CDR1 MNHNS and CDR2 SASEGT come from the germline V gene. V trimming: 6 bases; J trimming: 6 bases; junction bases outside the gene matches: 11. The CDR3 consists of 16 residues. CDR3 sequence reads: CASSSGAGGPPNIQYF. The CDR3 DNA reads TGTGCCAGCAGCTCGGGAGCGGGAGGGCCCCCAAACATTCAGTACTTC.

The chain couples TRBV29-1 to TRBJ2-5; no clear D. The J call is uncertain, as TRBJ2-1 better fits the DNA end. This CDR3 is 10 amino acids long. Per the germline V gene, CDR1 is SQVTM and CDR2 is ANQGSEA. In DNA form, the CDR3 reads TGCAGCGCTCGACAAGAGACCCAGTTCTTC. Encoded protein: CSARQETQFF.

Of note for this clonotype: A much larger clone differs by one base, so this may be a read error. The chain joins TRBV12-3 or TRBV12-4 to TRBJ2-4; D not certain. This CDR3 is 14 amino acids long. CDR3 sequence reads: CASSLWSAENTQYF. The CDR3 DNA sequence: TGTGCCAGCAGTTTGTGGTCCGCGGAAAACACTCAGTACTTC.

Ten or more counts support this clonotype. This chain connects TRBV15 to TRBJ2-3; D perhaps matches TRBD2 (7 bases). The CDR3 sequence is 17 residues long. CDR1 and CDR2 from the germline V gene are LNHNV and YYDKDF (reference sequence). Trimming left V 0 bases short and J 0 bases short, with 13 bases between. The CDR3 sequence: CATSRDHRGASTDTQYF. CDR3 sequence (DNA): TGTGCCACCAGCAGAGATCACCGGGGGGCGAGCACAGATACGCAGTATTTT.

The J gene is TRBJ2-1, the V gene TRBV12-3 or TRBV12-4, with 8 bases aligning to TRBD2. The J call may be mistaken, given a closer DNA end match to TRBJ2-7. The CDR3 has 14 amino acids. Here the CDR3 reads CASSPSGSYNEQYF. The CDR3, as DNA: TGTGCCAGCAGTCCTAGCGGGTCCTACAATGAGCAGTACTTC.

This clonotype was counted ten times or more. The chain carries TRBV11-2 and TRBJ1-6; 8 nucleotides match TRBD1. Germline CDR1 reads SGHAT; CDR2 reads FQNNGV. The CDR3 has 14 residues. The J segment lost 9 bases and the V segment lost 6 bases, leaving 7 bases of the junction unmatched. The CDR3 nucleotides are TGTGCCAGCAGGCTCAGGGGGCGAGCTTCACCCCTCCACTTT. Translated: CASRLRGRASPLHF.

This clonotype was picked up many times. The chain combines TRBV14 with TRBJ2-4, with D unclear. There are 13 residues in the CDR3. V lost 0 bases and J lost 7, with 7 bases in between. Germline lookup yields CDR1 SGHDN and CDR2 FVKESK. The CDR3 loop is CASSQELGNIQYF. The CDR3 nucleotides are TGTGCCAGCAGCCAAGAACTTGGGAACATTCAGTACTTC.

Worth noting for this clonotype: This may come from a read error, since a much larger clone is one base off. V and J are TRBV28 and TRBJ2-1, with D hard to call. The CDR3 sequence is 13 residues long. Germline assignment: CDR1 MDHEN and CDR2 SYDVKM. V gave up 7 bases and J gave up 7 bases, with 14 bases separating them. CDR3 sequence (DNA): TGTGCCAGCACTTACTTCAGGCGTAATGAGCAGTTCTTC. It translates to CASTYFRRNEQFF. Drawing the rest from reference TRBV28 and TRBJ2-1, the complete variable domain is DVKVTQSSRYLVKRTGEKVFLECVQDMDHENMFWYRQDPGLGLRLIYFSYDVKMKEKGDIPEGYSVSREKKERFSLILESASTNQTSMYLCASTYFRRNEQFFGPGTRLTVL.

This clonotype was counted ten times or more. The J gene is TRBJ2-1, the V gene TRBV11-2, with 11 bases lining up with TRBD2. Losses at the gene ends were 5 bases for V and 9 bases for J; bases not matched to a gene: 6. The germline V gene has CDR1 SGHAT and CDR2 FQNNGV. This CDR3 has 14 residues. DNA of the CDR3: TGTGCCAGCAGCGCACTAGCGGGAGCGGGTGAGCAGTTCTTC. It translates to CASSALAGAGEQFF.

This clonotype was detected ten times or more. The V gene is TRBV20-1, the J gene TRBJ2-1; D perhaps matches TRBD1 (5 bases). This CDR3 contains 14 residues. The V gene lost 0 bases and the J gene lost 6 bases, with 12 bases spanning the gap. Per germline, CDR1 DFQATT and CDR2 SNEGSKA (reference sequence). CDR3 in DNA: TGCAGTGCTAGAGAAAGTGGCAGGGCCAATGAGCAGTTCTTC. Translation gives CSARESGRANEQFF.

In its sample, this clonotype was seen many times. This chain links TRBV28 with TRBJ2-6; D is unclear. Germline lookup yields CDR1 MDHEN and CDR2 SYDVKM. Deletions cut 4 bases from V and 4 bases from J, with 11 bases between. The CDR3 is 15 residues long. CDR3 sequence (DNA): TGTGCCAGCAGTTCGGCCAGTTCCGGGGCCAACGTCCTGACTTTC. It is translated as CASSSASSGANVLTF.

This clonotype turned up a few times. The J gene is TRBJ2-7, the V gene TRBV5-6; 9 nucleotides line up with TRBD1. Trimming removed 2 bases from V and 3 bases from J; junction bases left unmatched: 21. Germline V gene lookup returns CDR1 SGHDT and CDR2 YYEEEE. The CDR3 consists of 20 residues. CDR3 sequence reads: CASSLLSGQGVRRAGYEQYF. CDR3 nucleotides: TGTGCCAGCAGCTTACTTTCGGGACAGGGTGTTCGTCGGGCCGGCTACGAGCAGTACTTC.

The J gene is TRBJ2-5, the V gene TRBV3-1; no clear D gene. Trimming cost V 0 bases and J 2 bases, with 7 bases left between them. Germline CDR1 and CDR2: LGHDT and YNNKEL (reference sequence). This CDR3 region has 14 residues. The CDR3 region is CASSQEGRQETQYF. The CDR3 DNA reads TGTGCCAGCAGCCAAGAAGGCAGGCAAGAGACCCAGTACTTC.

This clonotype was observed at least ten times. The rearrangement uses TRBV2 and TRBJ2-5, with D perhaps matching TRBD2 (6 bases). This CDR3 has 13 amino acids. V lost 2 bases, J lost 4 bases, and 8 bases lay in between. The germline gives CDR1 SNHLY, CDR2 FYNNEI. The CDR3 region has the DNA TGTGCCAGCAGTGAAAGGAGGGGAGAGACCCAGTACTTC. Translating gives CASSERRGETQYF.

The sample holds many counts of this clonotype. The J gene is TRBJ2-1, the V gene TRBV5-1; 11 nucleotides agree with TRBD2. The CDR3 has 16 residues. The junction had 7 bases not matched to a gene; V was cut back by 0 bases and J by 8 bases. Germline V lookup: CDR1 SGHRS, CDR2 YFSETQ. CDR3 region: CASSLEGTSGGDEQFF. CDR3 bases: TGCGCCAGCAGCTTGGAAGGGACTAGCGGTGGAGATGAGCAGTTCTTC.

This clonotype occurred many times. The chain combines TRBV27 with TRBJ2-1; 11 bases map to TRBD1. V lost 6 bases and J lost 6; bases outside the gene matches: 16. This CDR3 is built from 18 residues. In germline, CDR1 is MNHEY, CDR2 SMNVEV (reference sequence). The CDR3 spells CASRLPSDGQGARNEQFF. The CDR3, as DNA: TGTGCCAGCAGACTACCCTCCGACGGACAGGGGGCGCGCAATGAGCAGTTCTTC.